The entry below gives a single TCR beta chain sequence along with its context. The antigen remains undetermined. This record comes from a study of T cell responses to AZD1222 COVID-19 vaccine. Overall study findings and caveats: The sample set comprised mostly white British donors with more females, and clonal diversity was possibly underestimated. Scientists sampled the repertoires only once the peak T cell response had passed.

This table comes from immunoSEQ multiplex PCR, and its TCRdb copy is limited to in-frame clones, with some not included. The table includes fewer than 150,000 clones, roughly 90% detected once. V dropped 4 bases and J dropped 6; count of bases not matched to a gene: 6. The length of the CDR3 is 13 residues. CDR1 and CDR2 (germline): SNHLY, FYNNEI. The chain couples TRBV2 to TRBJ2-7, with 7 positions matching TRBD1. The specimen comprised peripheral blood, sampled 28 days after the second AZD1222 dose. The sequence was collected from an adult who received the AZD1222 COVID-19 vaccine. CDR3 bases: TGTGCCAGCAGTGCGGGACAGTCCATCGAGCAGTACTTC. Residues: CASSAGQSIEQYF.